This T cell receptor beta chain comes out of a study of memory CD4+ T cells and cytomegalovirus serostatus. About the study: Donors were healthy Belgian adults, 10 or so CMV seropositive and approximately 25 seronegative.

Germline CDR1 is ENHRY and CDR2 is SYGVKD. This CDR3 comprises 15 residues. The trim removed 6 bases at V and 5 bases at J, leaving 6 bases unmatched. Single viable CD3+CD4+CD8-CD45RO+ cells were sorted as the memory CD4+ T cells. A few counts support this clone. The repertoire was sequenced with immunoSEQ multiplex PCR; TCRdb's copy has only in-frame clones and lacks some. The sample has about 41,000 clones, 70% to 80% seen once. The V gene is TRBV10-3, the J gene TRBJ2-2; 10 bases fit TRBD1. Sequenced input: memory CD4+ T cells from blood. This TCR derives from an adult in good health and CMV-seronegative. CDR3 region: CAIRPGQGYTGELFF. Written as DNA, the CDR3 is TGTGCCATCAGACCGGGACAGGGGTATACCGGGGAGCTGTTTTTT.